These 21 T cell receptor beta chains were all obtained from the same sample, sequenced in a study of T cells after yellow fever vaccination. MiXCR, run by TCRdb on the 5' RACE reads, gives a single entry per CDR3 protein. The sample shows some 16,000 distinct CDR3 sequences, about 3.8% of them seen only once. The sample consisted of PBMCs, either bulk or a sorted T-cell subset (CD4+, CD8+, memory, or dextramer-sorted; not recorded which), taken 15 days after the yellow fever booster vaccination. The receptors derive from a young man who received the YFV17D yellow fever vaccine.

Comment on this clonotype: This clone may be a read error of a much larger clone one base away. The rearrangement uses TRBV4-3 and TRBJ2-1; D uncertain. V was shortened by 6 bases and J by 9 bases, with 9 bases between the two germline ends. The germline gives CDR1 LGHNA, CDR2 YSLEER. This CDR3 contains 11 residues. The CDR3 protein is CASSRSGEQFF. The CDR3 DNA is TGCGCCAGCAGTAGGAGTGGTGAGCAGTTCTTC.

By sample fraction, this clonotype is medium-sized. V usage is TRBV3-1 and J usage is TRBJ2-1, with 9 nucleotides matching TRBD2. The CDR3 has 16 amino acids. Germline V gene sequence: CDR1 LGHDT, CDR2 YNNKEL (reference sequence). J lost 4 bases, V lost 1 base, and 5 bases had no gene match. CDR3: CASSQVGGRAYNEQFF. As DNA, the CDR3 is TGTGCCAGCAGCCAAGTTGGCGGGAGGGCTTACAATGAGCAGTTCTTC.

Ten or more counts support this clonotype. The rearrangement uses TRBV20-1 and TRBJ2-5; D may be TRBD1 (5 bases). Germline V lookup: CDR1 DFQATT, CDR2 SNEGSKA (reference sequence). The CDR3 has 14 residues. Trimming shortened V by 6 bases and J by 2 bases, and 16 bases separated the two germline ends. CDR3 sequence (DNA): TGCAGTGCCACCCCCCGCTCAGGGCAAGAGACCCAGTACTTC. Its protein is CSATPRSGQETQYF.

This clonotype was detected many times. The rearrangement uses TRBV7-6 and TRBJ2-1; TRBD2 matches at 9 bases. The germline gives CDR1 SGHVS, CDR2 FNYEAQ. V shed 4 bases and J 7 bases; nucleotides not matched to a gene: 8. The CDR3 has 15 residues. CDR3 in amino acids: CASSSIAGARNEQFF. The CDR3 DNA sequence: TGTGCCAGCAGCTCGATAGCGGGAGCTCGTAATGAGCAGTTCTTC.

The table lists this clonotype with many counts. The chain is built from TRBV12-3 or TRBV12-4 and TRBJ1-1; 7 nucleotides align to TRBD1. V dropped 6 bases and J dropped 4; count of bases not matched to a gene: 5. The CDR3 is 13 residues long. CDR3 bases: TGTGCCAGCAGACCGACAGGGCGCACTGAAGCTTTCTTT. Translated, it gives CASRPTGRTEAFF.

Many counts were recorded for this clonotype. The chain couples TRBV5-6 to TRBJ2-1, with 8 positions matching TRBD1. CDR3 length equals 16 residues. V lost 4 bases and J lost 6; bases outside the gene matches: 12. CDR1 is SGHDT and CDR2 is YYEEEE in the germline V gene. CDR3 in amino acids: CASSRFLTGGVNEQFF. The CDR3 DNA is TGTGCCAGCAGCCGGTTCTTAACAGGGGGTGTCAATGAGCAGTTCTTC.

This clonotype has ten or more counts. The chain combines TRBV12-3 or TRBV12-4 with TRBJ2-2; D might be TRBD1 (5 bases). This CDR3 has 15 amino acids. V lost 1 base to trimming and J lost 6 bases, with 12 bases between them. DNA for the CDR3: TGTGCCAGCAGTTTAGGCCAGGGCAGGCCCGGGGAGCTGTTTTTT. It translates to CASSLGQGRPGELFF.

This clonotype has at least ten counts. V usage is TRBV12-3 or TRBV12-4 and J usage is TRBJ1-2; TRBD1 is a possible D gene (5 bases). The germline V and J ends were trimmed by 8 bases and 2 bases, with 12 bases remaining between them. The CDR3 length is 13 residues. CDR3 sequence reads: CASGGGRNYGYTF. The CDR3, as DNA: TGTGCCAGCGGGGGGGGACGGAACTATGGCTACACCTTC.

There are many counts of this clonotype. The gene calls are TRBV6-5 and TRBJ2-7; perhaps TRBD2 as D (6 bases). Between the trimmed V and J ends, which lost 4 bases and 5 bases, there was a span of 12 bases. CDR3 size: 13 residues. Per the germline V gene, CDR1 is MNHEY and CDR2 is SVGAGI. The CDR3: CASSSVLADEQYF. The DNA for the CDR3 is TGTGCCAGCAGTTCAGTACTAGCCGACGAGCAGTACTTC.

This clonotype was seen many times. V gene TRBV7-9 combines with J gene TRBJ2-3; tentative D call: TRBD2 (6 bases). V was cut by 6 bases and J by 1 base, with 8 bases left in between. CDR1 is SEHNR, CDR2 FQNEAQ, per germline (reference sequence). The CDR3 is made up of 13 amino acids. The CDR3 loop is CASSRLGTDTQYF. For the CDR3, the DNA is TGTGCCAGCAGTCGACTAGGCACAGATACGCAGTATTTT. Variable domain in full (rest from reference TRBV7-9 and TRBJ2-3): DTGVSQNPRHKITKRGQNVTFRCDPISEHNRLYWYRQTLGQGPEFLTYFQNEAQLEKSRLLSDRFSAERPKGSFSTLEIQRTEQGDSAMYLCASSRLGTDTQYFGPGTRLTVL.

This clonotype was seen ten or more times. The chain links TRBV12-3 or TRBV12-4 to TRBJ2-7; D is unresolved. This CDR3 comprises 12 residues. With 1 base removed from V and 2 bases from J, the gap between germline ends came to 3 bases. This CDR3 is CASSLGTYEQYF. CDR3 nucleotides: TGTGCCAGCAGTTTAGGCACCTACGAGCAGTACTTC.

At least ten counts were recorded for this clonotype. This chain's CDR3 is CSASPLSSYNEQFF. The CDR3 bases are TGCAGTGCTAGTCCCTTGAGCTCCTACAATGAGCAGTTCTTC. The chain couples TRBV20-1 to TRBJ2-1; unclear D gene. CDR1 and CDR2 from the germline V gene are DFQATT and SNEGSKA (reference sequence). Trimming left V 3 bases short and J 0 bases short, with 9 bases between. CDR3 size: 14 residues.

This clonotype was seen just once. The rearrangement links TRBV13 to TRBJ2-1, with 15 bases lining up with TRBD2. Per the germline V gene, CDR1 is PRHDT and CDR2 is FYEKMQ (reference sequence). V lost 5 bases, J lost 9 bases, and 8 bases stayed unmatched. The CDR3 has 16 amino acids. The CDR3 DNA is TGTGCCAGCAGCCTCGGACTAGCGGGAGGGACGGCTGAGCAGTTCTTC. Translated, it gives CASSLGLAGGTAEQFF. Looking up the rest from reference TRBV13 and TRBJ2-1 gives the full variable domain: AAGVIQSPRHLIKEKRETATLKCYPIPRHDTVYWYQQGPGQDPQFLISFYEKMQSDKGSIPDRFSAQQFSDYHSELNMSSLELGDSALYFCASSLGLAGGTAEQFFGPGTRLTVL.

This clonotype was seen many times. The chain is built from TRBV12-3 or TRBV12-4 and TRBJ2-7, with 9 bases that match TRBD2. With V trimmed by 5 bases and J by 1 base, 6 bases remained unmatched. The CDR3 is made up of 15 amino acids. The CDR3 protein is CASSTSGQASYEQYF. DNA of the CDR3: TGTGCCAGCAGTACTAGCGGGCAAGCTTCCTACGAGCAGTACTTC.

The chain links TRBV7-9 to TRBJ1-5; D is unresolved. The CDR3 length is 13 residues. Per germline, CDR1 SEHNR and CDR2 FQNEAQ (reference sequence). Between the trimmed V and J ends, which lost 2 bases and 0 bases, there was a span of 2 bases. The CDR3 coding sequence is TGTGCCAGCAGCTTATCTAGCAATCAGCCCCAGCATTTT. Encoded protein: CASSLSSNQPQHF.

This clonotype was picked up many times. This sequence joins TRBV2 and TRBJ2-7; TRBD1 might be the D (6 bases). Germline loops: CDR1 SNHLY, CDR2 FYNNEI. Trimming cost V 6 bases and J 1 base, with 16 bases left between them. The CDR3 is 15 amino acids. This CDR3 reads CASRDPGQNSYEQYF. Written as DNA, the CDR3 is TGTGCCAGCAGAGACCCGGGACAAAATTCCTACGAGCAGTACTTC.

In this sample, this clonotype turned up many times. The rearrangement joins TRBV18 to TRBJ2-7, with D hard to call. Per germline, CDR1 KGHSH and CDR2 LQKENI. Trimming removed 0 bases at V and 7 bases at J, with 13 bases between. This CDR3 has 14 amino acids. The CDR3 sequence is CASSPPHTAREQYF. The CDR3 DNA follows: TGTGCCAGCTCACCACCGCATACGGCGAGAGAGCAGTACTTC.

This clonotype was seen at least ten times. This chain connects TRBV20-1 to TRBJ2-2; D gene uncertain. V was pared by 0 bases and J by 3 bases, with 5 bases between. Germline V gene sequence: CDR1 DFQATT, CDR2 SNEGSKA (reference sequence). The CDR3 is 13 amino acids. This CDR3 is CSARDLDTGELFF. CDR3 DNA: TGCAGTGCTAGAGATCTAGACACCGGGGAGCTGTTTTTT.

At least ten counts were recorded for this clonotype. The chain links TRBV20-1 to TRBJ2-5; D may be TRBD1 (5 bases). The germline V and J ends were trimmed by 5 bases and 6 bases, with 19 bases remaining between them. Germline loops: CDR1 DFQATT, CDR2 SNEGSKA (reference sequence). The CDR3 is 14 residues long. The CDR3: CSAPTTARTQTQYF. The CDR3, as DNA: TGCAGTGCTCCTACGACAGCCCGAACACAGACCCAGTACTTC.

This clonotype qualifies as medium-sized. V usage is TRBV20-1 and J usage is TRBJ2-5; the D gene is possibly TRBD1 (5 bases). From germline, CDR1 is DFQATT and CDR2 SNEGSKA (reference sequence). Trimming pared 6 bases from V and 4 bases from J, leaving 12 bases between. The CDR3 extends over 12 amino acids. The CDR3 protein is CSALGRGETQYF. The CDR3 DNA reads TGCAGTGCCCTGGGGCGAGGAGAGACCCAGTACTTC.

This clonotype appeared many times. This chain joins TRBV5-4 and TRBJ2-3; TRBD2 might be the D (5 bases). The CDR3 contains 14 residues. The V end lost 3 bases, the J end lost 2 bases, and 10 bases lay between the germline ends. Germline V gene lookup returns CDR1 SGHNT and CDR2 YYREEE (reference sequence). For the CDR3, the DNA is TGTGCCAGCAGCTACTCGAGGGCCACAGATACGCAGTATTTT. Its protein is CASSYSRATDTQYF. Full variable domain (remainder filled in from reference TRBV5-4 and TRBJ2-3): ETGVTQSPTHLIKTRGQQVTLRCSSQSGHNTVSWYQQALGQGPQFIFQYYREEENGRGNFPPRFSGLQFPNYSSELNVNALELDDSALYLCASSYSRATDTQYFGPGTRLTVL.